The clone carrying this TCR beta chain was counted many times. Its specificity is unknown. This entry belongs to a study of T cell repertoires in cytomegalovirus infection. Across the study: Recently identified HLA-C-restricted and well-studied HLA-B-restricted CMV epitopes were used. In public TCR beta signatures, there were indications of both CMV infection and matching HLA type.

The study, taken as a whole, reports: Summed public TCR beta family frequency identified CMV carriers bearing the relevant HLA.

TCRdb analysed the reads with MiXCR anew, one entry per CDR3 protein. The data show 700,000 to 950,000 distinct CDR3 sequences, around a third seen once. The sample consisted of cultured CD8+ T cells from PBMCs, taken from culture after CMV antigen stimulation. This clonotype was obtained from a human donor in good health (CMV status not recorded). Some clones in this sample may be carry-over from other donors' samples.

The CDR3 spells CASSLVDRVIVGDMNTEAFF. The CDR3 DNA is TGTGCCAGCAGCTTAGTGGACAGGGTGATAGTCGGGGACATGAACACTGAAGCTTTCTTT. The chain joins TRBV7-2 to TRBJ1-1, with 8 bases lining up with TRBD1. The CDR3 covers 20 residues. V was clipped by 1 base and J by 0 bases; unmatched bases: 16. Germline lookup yields CDR1 SGHTA and CDR2 FQGNSA.